This T cell receptor (beta chain) was retrieved from a study of identical twins. With respect to this clonotype: What it recognizes is unknown. A much bigger clone sits one base away, suggesting this may be a read error.

TCRdb analysed the 5' RACE reads with MiXCR anew, one entry per CDR3 protein. The table includes more than 400,000 distinct CDR3 sequences, around 15% detected once. This CDR3 is built from 12 residues. V was shortened by 6 bases and J by 6 bases, with 8 bases between the two germline ends. Study results and caveats: The same donors were not followed; conclusions instead depended on cross-sectional statistical analysis.

These records were also assigned to another study, of yellow fever vaccine responses in identical twins.

The V gene is TRBV12-3 or TRBV12-4, the J gene TRBJ2-2, with D unclear. The material sequenced was CD4+ T cells sorted from blood. The TCR was taken from a woman aged 18-29 years in good health. The CDR3: CASSHVPGELFF. The CDR3 DNA follows: TGTGCCAGCAGCCATGTCCCCGGGGAGCTGTTTTTT.